Below are 21 T cell receptor beta chains sequenced from a single sample in a study of low-dose radiotherapy and immunotherapy resistance in tumors. Described time point: after trial treatment. Treatment of the sample: LDRT plus nivolumab, ipilimumab, low-dose cyclophosphamide and aspirin (RACIN trial). cDNA synthesis used a TRAV/TRBV-specific primer set for both chains. TCRs were amplified for roughly 20 PCR cycles with a constant-region primer and V-primer adapter. TCRdb ran MiXCR on the reads and lists one entry per CDR3 protein. The table has nearly 60,000 distinct CDR3 sequences, roughly 23% seen once. Here the sequenced sample was PBMCs, taken after low-dose radiotherapy plus immunotherapy. Receptors originate from a male donor with prostate cancer.

This clonotype was counted once. The chain combines TRBV5-1 with TRBJ2-7; 13 bases are shared with TRBD2. This CDR3 contains 16 residues. The V gene's germline CDR1 is SGHRS and CDR2 YFSETQ. The V segment lost 2 bases and the J segment 4 bases; nucleotides outside the gene matches: 6. CDR3 DNA sequence: TGCGCCAGCAGCTTAGGACTAGCGGGGGTCCAGTACGAGCAGTACTTC. This translates into CASSLGLAGVQYEQYF. The full variable domain, rest sourced from reference TRBV5-1 and TRBJ2-7, is KAGVTQTPRYLIKTRGQQVTLSCSPISGHRSVSWYQQTPGQGLQFLFEYFSETQRNKGNFPGRFSGRQFSNSRSEMNVSTLELGDSALYLCASSLGLAGVQYEQYFGPGTRLTVT.

By sample fraction, this clonotype is medium-sized (0.01 to 0.1%). V and J are TRBV9 and TRBJ2-1, with 14 bases that match TRBD2. This CDR3 has 14 residues. Germline CDR1 is SGDLS and CDR2 is YYNGEE. Unmatched junction bases numbered 4, after V lost 8 bases and J lost 6 bases. CDR3 sequence (DNA): TGTGCCAGGACTAGCGGGGGGGGAATCAATGAGCAGTTCTTC. It specifies CARTSGGGINEQFF.

This clonotype was observed a single time. A much larger clone is a single base away; this may be a read error. The rearrangement joins TRBV2 to TRBJ1-1; D possibly corresponds to TRBD1 (5 bases). This CDR3 has 12 residues. Germline V gene sequence: CDR1 SNHLY, CDR2 FYNNEI. The V and J ends lost 10 bases and 5 bases respectively, with 14 bases between them. The CDR3 sequence: CANTGTRTEAFF. The CDR3 DNA reads TGTGCCAACACCGGGACGCGGACTGAAGCTTTCTTT.

This clonotype came up many times. The chain is built from TRBV9 and TRBJ2-3; possible D gene TRBD1, 5 bases. The ends were cut back, 0 bases at V and 4 bases at J, with 15 bases in the middle. This CDR3 contains 16 residues. Germline values: CDR1 SGDLS, CDR2 YYNGEE. CDR3 nucleotide sequence: TGTGCCAGCAGCGTAGGAGTAGGGGCTATCGCAGATACGCAGTATTTT. Residues: CASSVGVGAIADTQYF.

At least ten counts were recorded for this clonotype. Mismatch with germline at one junction end may stem from a read error. The CDR3 reads CVSSLPGHSYEQYF. The CDR3 DNA reads as TGTGTCAGCAGTCTACCGGGACACTCCTACGAGCAGTACTTC. This chain uses TRBV5-5 with TRBJ2-7; D may be TRBD1 (6 bases). The germline CDR1 and CDR2 sequences are SGHKS and YYEKEE (reference sequence). The CDR3 totals 14 residues.

Here the CDR3 DNA reads TGTGCCAGTAGTATTCAGGGCCAGAACACTGAAGCTTTCTTT. Residues: CASSIQGQNTEAFF. V is TRBV19 and J is TRBJ1-1; a weak D match, TRBD1 (5 bases). Deletions cut 3 bases from V and 1 base from J, with 9 bases between. Germline CDR1 is LNHDA and CDR2 is SQIVND (reference sequence). The CDR3 is 14 residues long.

This clonotype was detected many times. The V and J genes are TRBV15 and TRBJ2-3; D uncertain. Trimming stripped 0 bases from V and 0 bases from J, with 7 bases between. The CDR3 is 15 amino acids. CDR1 is LNHNV and CDR2 is YYDKDF in the germline V gene (reference sequence). In DNA, the CDR3 is TGTGCCACCAGCAGAGATAGACACAGCACAGATACGCAGTATTTT. This gives the protein CATSRDRHSTDTQYF.

This clonotype was counted many times. The V call is TRBV28, the J call TRBJ2-7, with 7 bases matching TRBD1. V trimming: 5 bases; J trimming: 2 bases; junction bases outside the gene matches: 0. CDR1 and CDR2 from the germline V gene are MDHEN and SYDVKM. This CDR3 is built from 12 residues. The CDR3 region has the DNA TGTGCCAGCAGTAGGGGGCCCTACGAGCAGTACTTC. Residues: CASSRGPYEQYF.

This clonotype was seen many times. This rearrangement joins TRBV10-1 to TRBJ2-5; TRBD2 might be the D (6 bases). Germline CDR1 and CDR2: WNHNN and SYGVQD (reference sequence). V was trimmed by 6 bases and J by 1 base, leaving 9 bases between them. The CDR3 contains 13 residues. CDR3 loop: CASSRDSQETQYF. The CDR3 region has the DNA TGCGCCAGCAGCCGGGACTCCCAAGAGACCCAGTACTTC.

This clonotype was counted many times. The chain has TRBV2 and TRBJ2-3; TRBD2 agrees at 10 bases. The CDR3 is made up of 14 amino acids. Germline loops: CDR1 SNHLY, CDR2 FYNNEI. V trimming: 5 bases; J trimming: 2 bases; junction bases outside the gene matches: 1. The CDR3: CASSLAGVTDTQYF. CDR3 sequence (DNA): TGTGCCAGCAGTCTAGCGGGAGTCACAGATACGCAGTATTTT.

This clonotype appeared many times. Here the CDR3 reads CASSVRQRTSGDTQYF. The CDR3 DNA reads TGTGCCAGCAGCGTACGTCAAAGGACTAGCGGGGATACGCAGTATTTT. The chain links TRBV3-1 to TRBJ2-3; 11 bases line up with TRBD2. The junction had 10 bases not matched to a gene; V was cut back by 5 bases and J by 6 bases. The CDR3 loop spans 16 amino acids. Germline V gene data show CDR1 as LGHDT and CDR2 as YNNKEL (reference sequence).

This clonotype was picked up many times. This sequence joins TRBV11-3 and TRBJ2-1, with 8 positions matching TRBD2. CDR3 length equals 14 residues. The J segment lost 6 bases and the V segment lost 4 bases, leaving 5 bases of the junction unmatched. Germline V gene data show CDR1 as SGHNT and CDR2 as YENEEA. This CDR3 reads CASSSPGGSNEQFF. The CDR3 nucleotides are TGTGCCAGCAGCTCCCCGGGGGGGTCCAATGAGCAGTTCTTC.

This clonotype was seen ten or more times. The chain combines TRBV18 with TRBJ1-1; 11 positions agree with TRBD1. J was trimmed by 1 base and V by 4 bases; bases with no gene match: 8. The CDR3 is 17 amino acids. CDR1 and CDR2 from the germline V gene are KGHSH and LQKENI. CDR3 DNA: TGTGCCAGCTCACGTCAACGGGACAGGGGGAAGAACACTGAAGCTTTCTTT. This encodes CASSRQRDRGKNTEAFF. Supplemented by reference TRBV18 and TRBJ1-1, the full variable domain reads NAGVMQNPRHLVRRRGQEARLRCSPMKGHSHVYWYRQLPEEGLKFMVYLQKENIIDESGMPKERFSAEFPKEGPSILRIQQVVRGDSAAYFCASSRQRDRGKNTEAFFGQGTRLTVV.

Remarks on this clonotype: This likely traces to a read error, being one base from a far larger clone. This chain joins TRBV28 and TRBJ2-1; 7 bases align to TRBD2. V gave up 10 bases and J gave up 10 bases; unmatched junction bases: 16. Germline CDR1 reads MDHEN; CDR2 reads SYDVKM. This CDR3 has 14 amino acids. Here the CDR3 reads CATHGRQTGYEQFF. The CDR3 DNA follows: TGTGCCACCCACGGGAGGCAAACTGGGTACGAGCAGTTCTTC.

This clonotype showed up many times. V is TRBV3-1 and J is TRBJ2-7; D call uncertain. In germline, CDR1 is LGHDT, CDR2 YNNKEL (reference sequence). The CDR3 is made up of 12 amino acids. V lost 1 base and J lost 6, with 7 bases in between. For the CDR3, the DNA is TGTGCCAGCAGCCAAGGGGCCTTCGAGCAGTACTTC. Its protein is CASSQGAFEQYF.

The chain employs TRBV20-1 and TRBJ2-1, with D hard to call. The length of the CDR3 is 10 residues. V was trimmed by 6 bases and J by 5 bases, leaving 5 bases between them. Germline-derived CDR1 and CDR2 are DFQATT and SNEGSKA (reference sequence). CDR3: CSALHNEQFF. The CDR3 bases are TGCAGTGCCCTCCACAATGAGCAGTTCTTC.

The sample holds many counts of this clonotype. The V and J genes are TRBV2 and TRBJ2-2; 11 positions agree with TRBD2. V was pared by 6 bases and J by 4 bases, with 4 bases of the junction left unmatched. The germline V gene encodes CDR1 SNHLY and CDR2 FYNNEI. This CDR3 is built from 15 residues. The CDR3 region has the DNA TGTGCCAGCAGCGTAACTAGCGGGGGCACCGGGGAGCTGTTTTTT. Translating it yields CASSVTSGGTGELFF.

This clonotype was seen ten or more times. The gene calls are TRBV7-2 and TRBJ2-2; D remains unclear. The germline V gene has CDR1 SGHTA and CDR2 FQGNSA. The V end lost 5 bases, the J end lost 7 bases, and 11 bases lay between the germline ends. CDR3 length: 13 amino acids. Here the CDR3 DNA reads TGTGCCAGCAGCCAACAGAAAGTCGGGGAGCTGTTTTTT. This translates into CASSQQKVGELFF. Based on the CDR3 plus reference TRBV7-2 and TRBJ2-2, the full variable domain is GAGVSQSPSNKVTEKGKDVELRCDPISGHTALYWYRQSLGQGLEFLIYFQGNSAPDKSGLPSDRFSAERTGGSVSTLTIQRTQQEDSAVYLCASSQQKVGELFFGEGSRLTVL.

This clonotype was counted many times. Only one base separates this from a far larger clonotype, so it likely reflects a read error. The chain links TRBV12-3 or TRBV12-4 to TRBJ2-7; 12 nucleotides line up with TRBD2. This CDR3 has 14 residues. The J segment lost 11 bases and the V segment lost 7 bases, leaving 12 bases of the junction unmatched. The CDR3 nucleotides read TGTGCCAGCACCCTAGGCCTGGCTAGCGGGAGGGAGTACTTC. It translates to CASTLGLASGREYF.

Many counts were recorded for this clonotype. V usage is TRBV19 and J usage is TRBJ2-3, with D hard to call. Germline CDR1 is LNHDA and CDR2 is SQIVND (reference sequence). The CDR3 has 13 residues. Trimming stripped 3 bases from V and 2 bases from J, with 6 bases between. The CDR3 bases are TGTGCCAGTAGTATGCAAATCACAGATACGCAGTATTTT. Protein sequence: CASSMQITDTQYF. Drawing the rest from reference TRBV19 and TRBJ2-3, the complete variable domain is DGGITQSPKYLFRKEGQNVTLSCEQNLNHDAMYWYRQDPGQGLRLIYYSQIVNDFQKGDIAEGYSVSREKKESFPLTVTSAQKNPTAFYLCASSMQITDTQYFGPGTRLTVL.

This sequence joins TRBV19 and TRBJ2-7, with 8 bases matching TRBD2. The J segment lost 2 bases and the V segment lost 4 bases, leaving 7 bases of the junction unmatched. Germline values: CDR1 LNHDA, CDR2 SQIVND (reference sequence). The CDR3 is 15 residues long. Here the CDR3 reads CASSTVSGVPYEQYF. The CDR3 DNA sequence: TGTGCCAGTAGTACTGTTAGCGGGGTCCCCTACGAGCAGTACTTC. Based on the CDR3 plus reference TRBV19 and TRBJ2-7, the full variable domain is DGGITQSPKYLFRKEGQNVTLSCEQNLNHDAMYWYRQDPGQGLRLIYYSQIVNDFQKGDIAEGYSVSREKKESFPLTVTSAQKNPTAFYLCASSTVSGVPYEQYFGPGTRLTVT.